The next 5 T cell receptor beta chains were all read from a single sample in a study of T cells in Graves' hyperthyroidism and ophthalmopathy. Regions amplified from RNA transcripts were the TCR beta CDR3 regions. The HTBI set primed first-round TCR CDR3 RT-PCR. MiXCR was run by TCRdb on the multiplex PCR reads, yielding one entry per CDR3 protein. The table has about 400,000 distinct CDR3 sequences, just under 25% seen once; the top ten hold 70% to 75%. Specimen: blood. The receptors were gathered from a man aged 50-59 years with Graves' hyperthyroidism.

In this sample, this clonotype turned up many times. This chain uses TRBV7-2 with TRBJ2-4; D perhaps matches TRBD1 (6 bases). Germline V lookup: CDR1 SGHTA, CDR2 FQGNSA. The CDR3 has 15 residues. Deletions cut 5 bases from V and 0 bases from J, with 11 bases between. As DNA, the CDR3 is TGTGCCAGCAGCCGGGACACCTTAGCCAAAAACATTCAGTACTTC. Translating gives CASSRDTLAKNIQYF.

This clonotype was observed a handful of times. The chain couples TRBV7-2 to TRBJ2-1; D unresolved. Germline assignment: CDR1 SGHTA and CDR2 FQGNSA. The ends were cut back, 3 bases at V and 9 bases at J, with 3 bases in the middle. CDR3 length: 10 amino acids. The CDR3 DNA follows: TGTGCCAGCAGCTTTGTTGAGCAGTTCTTC. Translating gives CASSFVEQFF. The variable domain in full, with the rest retrieved from reference TRBV7-2 and TRBJ2-1, is GAGVSQSPSNKVTEKGKDVELRCDPISGHTALYWYRQSLGQGLEFLIYFQGNSAPDKSGLPSDRFSAERTGGSVSTLTIQRTQQEDSAVYLCASSFVEQFFGPGTRLTVL.

This clonotype showed up just a few times. The rearrangement joins TRBV12-3 or TRBV12-4 to TRBJ2-1, with D possibly matching TRBD2 (5 bases). The CDR3 runs 11 residues. V was shortened by 5 bases and J by 15 bases, with 14 bases between the two germline ends. The chain's CDR3 is CASSQGRLSFF. CDR3 nucleotide sequence: TGTGCCAGCAGTCAAGGGAGACTTTCGTTCTTC.

The V call is TRBV6-2 or TRBV6-3, the J call TRBJ2-1; 13 positions match TRBD2. CDR3 length: 17 residues. The J segment lost 7 bases and the V segment lost 2 bases, leaving 8 bases of the junction unmatched. Germline assignment: CDR1 MNHEY and CDR2 SVGEGT. CDR3 sequence (DNA): TGTGCCAGCAGTTACCAACTAGCGGGAGGGGTGGGTAATGAGCAGTTCTTC. This encodes CASSYQLAGGVGNEQFF.

This clonotype was observed a handful of times. The J gene is TRBJ1-2, the V gene TRBV5-1, with no clear D. Germline CDR1 is SGHRS and CDR2 is YFSETQ. The length of the CDR3 is 14 residues. V was pared by 3 bases and J by 2 bases, with 11 bases between. CDR3 nucleotide sequence: TGCGCCAGCAGCTCCGAGGCATGGAACTATGGCTACACCTTC. As protein: CASSSEAWNYGYTF.